Shown below are 4 T cell receptor beta chains from a single sample sequenced in a study of T cell changes during pregnancy in multiple sclerosis. Method: immunoSEQ multiplex PCR; TCRdb's copy keeps in-frame clones and lacks some. This table has about 23,000 clones, 86% appearing once. The sample in question was CD4+ T cells from peripheral blood mononuclear cells, obtained in the first trimester of pregnancy. The receptors stem from a female donor in good health, enrolled as a control in a pregnancy study.

The V and J genes are TRBV6-6 and TRBJ2-2; 8 bases match TRBD1. The CDR3 extends over 15 amino acids. CDR1 and CDR2 from the germline V gene are MNHNY and SVGAGI (reference sequence). V lost 4 bases, J lost 0 bases, and 1 base stayed unmatched. The CDR3 loop reads CASSLDRANTGELFF. The CDR3 DNA follows: TGTGCCAGCAGTTTGGACAGGGCGAACACCGGGGAGCTGTTTTTT.

A few counts support this clone. The CDR3 sequence: CASSDPVQGAGGEQYF. Written as DNA, the CDR3 is TGTGCCAGCAGTGACCCGGTACAGGGGGCCGGAGGCGAGCAGTACTTC. The chain employs TRBV2 and TRBJ2-7, with TRBD1 matching over 9 bases. CDR1 SNHLY and CDR2 FYNNEI come from the germline V gene. Trimming took 3 bases from V and 6 from J; bases not matched to a gene: 12. This CDR3 is 16 amino acids long.

V gene TRBV5-1 combines with J gene TRBJ1-2; a weak D match, TRBD1 (5 bases). The CDR3 is 12 amino acids. V lost 3 bases and J lost 2, with 5 bases in between. CDR1 is SGHRS, CDR2 YFSETQ, per germline. The CDR3 DNA reads as TGCGCCAGCAGCTCAGGGAACTATGGCTACACCTTC. Translation: CASSSGNYGYTF.

This chain uses TRBV6-5 with TRBJ1-2; 8 nucleotides agree with TRBD1. The ends lost 5 bases at V and 7 bases at J; junction bases unmatched: 6. This CDR3 contains 13 residues. Germline V lookup: CDR1 MNHEY, CDR2 SVGAGI. The CDR3 protein is CASSAPGGRGYTF. Written as DNA, the CDR3 is TGTGCCAGCAGTGCGCCAGGGGGCCGTGGCTACACCTTC.